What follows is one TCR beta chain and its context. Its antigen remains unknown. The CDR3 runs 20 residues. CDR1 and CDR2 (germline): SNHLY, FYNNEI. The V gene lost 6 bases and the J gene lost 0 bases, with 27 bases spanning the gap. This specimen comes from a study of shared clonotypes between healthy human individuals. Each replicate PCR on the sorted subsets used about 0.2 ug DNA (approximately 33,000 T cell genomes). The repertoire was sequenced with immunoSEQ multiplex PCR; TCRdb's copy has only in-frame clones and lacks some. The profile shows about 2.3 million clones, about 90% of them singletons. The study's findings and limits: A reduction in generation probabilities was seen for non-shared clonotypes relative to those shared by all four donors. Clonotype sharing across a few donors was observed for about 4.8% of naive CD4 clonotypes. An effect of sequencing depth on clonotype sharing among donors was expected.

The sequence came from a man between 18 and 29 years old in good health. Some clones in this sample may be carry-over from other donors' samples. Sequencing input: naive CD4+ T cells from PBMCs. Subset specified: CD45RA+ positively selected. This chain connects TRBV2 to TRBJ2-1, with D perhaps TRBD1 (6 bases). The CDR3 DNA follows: TGTGCCAGCAGGGGGTCCAGGGGCGGAGGTGAGGGTAGCTCCTACAATGAGCAGTTCTTC. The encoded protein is CASRGSRGGGEGSSYNEQFF.